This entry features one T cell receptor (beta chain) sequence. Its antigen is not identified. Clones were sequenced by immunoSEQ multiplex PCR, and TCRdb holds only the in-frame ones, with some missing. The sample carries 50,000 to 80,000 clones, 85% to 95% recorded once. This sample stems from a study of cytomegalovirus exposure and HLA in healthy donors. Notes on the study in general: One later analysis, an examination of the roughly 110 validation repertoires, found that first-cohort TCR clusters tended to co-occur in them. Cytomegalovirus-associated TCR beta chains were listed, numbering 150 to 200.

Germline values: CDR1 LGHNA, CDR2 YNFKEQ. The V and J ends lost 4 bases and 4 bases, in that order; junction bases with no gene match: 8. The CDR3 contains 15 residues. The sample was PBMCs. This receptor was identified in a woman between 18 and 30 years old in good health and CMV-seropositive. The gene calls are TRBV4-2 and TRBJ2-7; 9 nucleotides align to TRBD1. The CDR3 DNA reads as TGTGCCAGCAGCCCTACGAACAGGGGGCGGTACGAGCAGTACTTC. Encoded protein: CASSPTNRGRYEQYF.